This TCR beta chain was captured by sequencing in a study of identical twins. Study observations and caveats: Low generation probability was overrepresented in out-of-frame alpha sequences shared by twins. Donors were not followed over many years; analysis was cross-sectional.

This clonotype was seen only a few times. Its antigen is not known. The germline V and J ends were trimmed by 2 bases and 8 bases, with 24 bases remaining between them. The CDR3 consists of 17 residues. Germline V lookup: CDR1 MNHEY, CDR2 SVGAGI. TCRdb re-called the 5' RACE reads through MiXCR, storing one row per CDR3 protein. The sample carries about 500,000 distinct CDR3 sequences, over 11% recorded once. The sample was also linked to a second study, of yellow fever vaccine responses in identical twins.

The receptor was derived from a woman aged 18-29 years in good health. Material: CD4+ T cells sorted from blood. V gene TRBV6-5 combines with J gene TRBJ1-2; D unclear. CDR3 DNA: TGTGCCAGCAGTTACAACCTCGCCACAGAACGACTCCGGGGCTACACCTTC. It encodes CASSYNLATERLRGYTF.